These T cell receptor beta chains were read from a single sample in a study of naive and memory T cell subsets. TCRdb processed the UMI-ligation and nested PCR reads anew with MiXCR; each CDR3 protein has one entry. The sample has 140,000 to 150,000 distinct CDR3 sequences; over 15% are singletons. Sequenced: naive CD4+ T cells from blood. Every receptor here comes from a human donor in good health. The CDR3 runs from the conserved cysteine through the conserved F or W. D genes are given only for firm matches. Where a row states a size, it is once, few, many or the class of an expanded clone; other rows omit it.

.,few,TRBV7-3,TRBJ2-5,TGTGCCAGCAGCTGGAGGGGTTCAGAGACCCAGTACTTC,CASSWRGSETQYF
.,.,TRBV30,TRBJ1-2,TGTGCCTGGAGTTTAGGGACGGATAATGGCTACACCTTC,CAWSLGTDNGYTF
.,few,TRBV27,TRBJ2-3,TGTGCCAGCAGTTTATCAAGGTTCGGGGGCCCAGATACGCAGTATTTT,CASSLSRFGGPDTQYF
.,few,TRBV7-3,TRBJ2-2,TGTGCCAGCAGCTTAAAGGGCCGGGCGAACACCGGGGAGCTGTTTTTT,CASSLKGRANTGELFF
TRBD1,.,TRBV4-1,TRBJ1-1,TGCGCCAGCAGCCGAACGGGACAGGGGAACACTGAAGCTTTCTTT,CASSRTGQGNTEAFF
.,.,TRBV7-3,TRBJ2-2,TGTGCCAGCAGCTCCGGTGGGGCCAGGGAGAACACCGGGGAGCTGTTTTTT,CASSSGGARENTGELFF
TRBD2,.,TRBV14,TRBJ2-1,TGTGCCAGCAGCCATTTGGGACTAGTAAATGAGCAGTTCTTC,CASSHLGLVNEQFF
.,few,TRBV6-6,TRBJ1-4,TGTGCCAGCAGTCCCCTTATGGCAGGGAGGGCCACTAATGAAAAACTGTTTTTT,CASSPLMAGRATNEKLFF
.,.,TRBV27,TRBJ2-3,TGTGCCAGCAGTTTTCGAGCGGCCACAGATACGCAGTATTTT,CASSFRAATDTQYF
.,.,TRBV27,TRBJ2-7,TGTGCCAGCAGCTCAAGGGGACTCCCCCACGAGCAGTACTTC,CASSSRGLPHEQYF
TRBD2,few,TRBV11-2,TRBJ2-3,TGTGCCAGCAGCAAAACTCCCGGACTAGCGGGCCTCACAGATACGCAGTATTTT,CASSKTPGLAGLTDTQYF
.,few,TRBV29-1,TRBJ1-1,TGCAGCGCCGGACAAATGAACACTGAAGCTTTCTTT,CSAGQMNTEAFF
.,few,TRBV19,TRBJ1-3,TGTGCCAGTAGTATGGTTTCGGGGGCTCGTGCGGGAAACACCATATATTTT,CASSMVSGARAGNTIYF
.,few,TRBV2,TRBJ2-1,TGTGCCAGCAGTGAAGGCGGTCAGCTAGGCCGTTACAATGAGCAGTTCTTC,CASSEGGQLGRYNEQFF
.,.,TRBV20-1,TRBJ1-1,TGCAGTGCTAGCTTAGACAAGAACACTGAAGCTTTCTTT,CSASLDKNTEAFF
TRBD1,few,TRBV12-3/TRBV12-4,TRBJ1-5,TGTGCCAGCAGTTTACTGACAGGGGGCGCCTGGCCCCAGCCCCAGCATTTT,CASSLLTGGAWPQPQHF
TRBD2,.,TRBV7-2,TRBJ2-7,TGTGCCAGCAGCTTATTCCCCCCTAGCGGCCCCCTGGAGCAGTACTTC,CASSLFPPSGPLEQYF
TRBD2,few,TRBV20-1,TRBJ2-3,TGCAGTGCGATCCCCCCGGGGGCGGGAGGGAAAGATACGCAGTATTTT,CSAIPPGAGGKDTQYF
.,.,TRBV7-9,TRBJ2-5,TGTGCCAGCAGCCAGAGGGACGGTTACCAAGAGACCCAGTACTTC,CASSQRDGYQETQYF
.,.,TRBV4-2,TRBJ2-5,TGTGCCAGCAGCCAAGAGGACAGACAAGAGACCCAGTACTTC,CASSQEDRQETQYF
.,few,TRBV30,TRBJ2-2,TGTGCCTCTTCCGGCACCGGGGAGCTGTTTTTT,CASSGTGELFF
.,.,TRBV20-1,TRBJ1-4,TGCAGTGCTGTGGGACCCCTTAATGAAAAACTGTTTTTT,CSAVGPLNEKLFF
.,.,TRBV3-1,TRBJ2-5,TGTGCCAGCAGCCAGGCCAACGGGGTCCAAAGAGAGACCCAGTACTTC,CASSQANGVQRETQYF
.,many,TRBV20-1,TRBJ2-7,TGCAGTGCTAGAGATACGTGGTTCTACGAGCAGTACTTC,CSARDTWFYEQYF
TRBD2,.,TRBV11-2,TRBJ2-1,TGTGCCAGCAGCCCGGGACTAGCGGAAGGAGGAAGGAATGAGCAGTTCTTC,CASSPGLAEGGRNEQFF
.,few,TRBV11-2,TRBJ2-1,TGTGCCAGCAGCTCCCCGGGATTAACGGCTCCCTACAATGAGCAGTTCTTC,CASSSPGLTAPYNEQFF
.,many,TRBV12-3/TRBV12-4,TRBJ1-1,TGTGCCACCAGGCGGGCGGGGGCTGGCACTGAAGCTTTCTTT,CATRRAGAGTEAFF
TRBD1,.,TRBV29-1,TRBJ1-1,TGCAGCGTGACGACAGGGGCCACTGAAGCTTTCTTT,CSVTTGATEAFF
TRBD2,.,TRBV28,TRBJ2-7,TGTGCCAGCAGTCCCGGGGGGGCGGGTGATTACGAGCAGTACTTC,CASSPGGAGDYEQYF
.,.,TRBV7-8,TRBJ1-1,TGTGCCAGCGTCGGTCTACAGGGCACTGAAGCTTTCTTT,CASVGLQGTEAFF
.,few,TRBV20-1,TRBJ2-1,TGCAGTGCTAGGACAGTTCTCTTCTACAATGAGCAGTTCTTC,CSARTVLFYNEQFF
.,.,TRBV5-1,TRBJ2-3,TGCGCCAGCAGCTTGGCTGCCGGTTCAGATACGCAGTATTTT,CASSLAAGSDTQYF
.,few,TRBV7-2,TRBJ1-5,TGTGCCAGCAGCTTACCGTCAGGGGGCAATCAGCCCCAGCATTTT,CASSLPSGGNQPQHF
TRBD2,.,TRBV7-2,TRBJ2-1,TGTGCCAGCAGCCTACTAGCGGGAGCGGGCAATGAGCAGTTCTTC,CASSLLAGAGNEQFF